This T cell receptor beta chain derives from a study of CD4 T cells in relation to SARS-CoV-2 and coronaviruses. Across the study: No peptide or an HIV-1 Nef peptide pool served as negative control. The restricting HLA molecule for shared crossreactive spike epitopes was mapped.

Profiled with immunoSEQ multiplex PCR; TCRdb holds only in-frame clones, not every one. The profile shows over 15,000 clones, over 65% of them singletons. This CDR3 comprises 15 residues. Germline loops: CDR1 DFQATT, CDR2 SNEGSKA (reference sequence). The ends lost 3 bases at V and 2 bases at J; junction bases unmatched: 5. Unexposed donor CD4+ T cells date from about 2010-2019, before the COVID-19 pandemic. The cells were cultured for approximately 10 days before CD4+ T cells were isolated. As cell numbers allowed, unexposed-donor CD4+ T cells faced SARS-CoV-2 S/N and four cold-coronavirus spikes. A remark on this clone: Its antigen remains unknown.

The chain has TRBV20-1 and TRBJ2-3; 10 bases align to TRBD2. The receptor comes from a human donor in good health. Material for sequencing was CD4+ T cells from PBMCs, cultured in vitro. The CDR3 region has the DNA TGCAGTGCTAGTTGGACTAGCGGAACCACAGATACGCAGTATTTT. This gives the protein CSASWTSGTTDTQYF.